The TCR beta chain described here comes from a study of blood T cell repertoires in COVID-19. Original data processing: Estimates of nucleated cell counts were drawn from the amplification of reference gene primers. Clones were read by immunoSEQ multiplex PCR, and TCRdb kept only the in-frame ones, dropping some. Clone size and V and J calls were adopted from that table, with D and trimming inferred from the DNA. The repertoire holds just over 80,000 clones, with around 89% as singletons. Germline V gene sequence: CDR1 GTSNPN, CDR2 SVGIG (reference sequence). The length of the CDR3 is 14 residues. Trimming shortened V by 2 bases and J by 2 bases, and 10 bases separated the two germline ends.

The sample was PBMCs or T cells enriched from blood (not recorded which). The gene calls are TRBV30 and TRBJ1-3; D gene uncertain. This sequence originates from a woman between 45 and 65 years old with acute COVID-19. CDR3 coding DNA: TGTGCCTGGAGTCCCTATAGCGCTGGAAACACCATATATTTT. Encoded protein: CAWSPYSAGNTIYF.